Listed below are T cell receptor beta chains from one sample, sequenced in a study of blood T cell repertoires in COVID-19. Sequencing used immunoSEQ multiplex PCR; TCRdb keeps in-frame clones, though not all of them. This sample has 190,000 or so clones, with around 90% found just once. The material sequenced was peripheral blood. These receptor sequences come from a man in his forties or fifties with acute or convalescent COVID-19. CDR3s include the opening cysteine and the closing phenylalanine or tryptophan. Each record gives: clone size, D gene, V gene, J gene, CDR3 protein, CDR3 DNA. The D gene is left open where the match is weak. Size values are once, few and many counts, or a class for expanded clones, and some rows have none.

clone_size: NA
d_call: NA
v_call: TRBV6-2/TRBV6-3
j_call: TRBJ2-1
cdr3_aa: CASSYLTGPSYNEQFF
cdr3_nt: TGTGCCAGCAGTTACTTGACAGGACCCTCCTACAATGAGCAGTTCTTC

clone_size: NA
d_call: NA
v_call: TRBV27
j_call: TRBJ1-3
cdr3_aa: CASSPLSGNTIYF
cdr3_nt: TGTGCCAGCAGTCCTTTATCTGGAAACACCATATATTTT

clone_size: NA
d_call: NA
v_call: TRBV21-1
j_call: TRBJ1-1
cdr3_aa: CASSKDRGGTEAFF
cdr3_nt: TGTGCCAGCAGCAAGGACAGGGGAGGAACTGAAGCTTTCTTT

clone_size: NA
d_call: NA
v_call: TRBV7-6
j_call: TRBJ2-2
cdr3_aa: CASSSSGYFGGGTGELFF
cdr3_nt: TGTGCCAGCAGCAGTAGCGGGTATTTTGGGGGCGGAACCGGGGAGCTGTTTTTT

clone_size: NA
d_call: NA
v_call: TRBV10-3
j_call: TRBJ1-2
cdr3_aa: CATQLNPKPGEGYGYTF
cdr3_nt: TGTGCCACCCAGCTAAACCCAAAGCCAGGGGAGGGTTATGGCTACACCTTC

clone_size: NA
d_call: NA
v_call: TRBV27
j_call: TRBJ1-6
cdr3_aa: CASSKLRSLSLPLHF
cdr3_nt: TGTGCCAGCAGTAAGCTCCGCTCGCTATCCTTACCCCTCCACTTT

clone_size: NA
d_call: NA
v_call: TRBV19
j_call: TRBJ1-4
cdr3_aa: CASSQSEPENEKLFF
cdr3_nt: TGTGCCAGTAGTCAATCAGAACCCGAAAATGAAAAACTGTTTTTT

clone_size: NA
d_call: NA
v_call: TRBV18
j_call: TRBJ1-4
cdr3_aa: CASSPITGLQEKLFF
cdr3_nt: TGTGCCAGCTCACCAATAACAGGGCTTCAGGAAAAACTGTTTTTT

clone_size: once
d_call: NA
v_call: TRBV7-2
j_call: TRBJ2-1
cdr3_aa: CASSSQGGPGSDEQFF
cdr3_nt: TGTGCCAGCAGCTCCCAGGGTGGCCCGGGTAGTGATGAGCAGTTCTTC

clone_size: NA
d_call: NA
v_call: TRBV5-5
j_call: TRBJ1-2
cdr3_aa: CASSINSGGDGYTF
cdr3_nt: TGTGCCAGCAGCATTAATTCGGGGGGCGACGGCTACACCTTC

clone_size: NA
d_call: NA
v_call: TRBV7-7
j_call: TRBJ2-3
cdr3_aa: CASSPEGRGTDTQYF
cdr3_nt: TGTGCCAGCAGCCCGGAGGGCCGGGGCACAGATACGCAGTATTTT

clone_size: NA
d_call: NA
v_call: TRBV27
j_call: TRBJ2-1
cdr3_aa: CASSYRGTDFNEQFF
cdr3_nt: TGTGCCAGCAGTTACCGCGGGACAGATTTCAATGAGCAGTTCTTC

clone_size: NA
d_call: TRBD1
v_call: TRBV7-3
j_call: TRBJ2-1
cdr3_aa: CASSTTGGLGGKQFF
cdr3_nt: TGTGCCAGCAGCACCACAGGGGGCCTTGGGGGGAAGCAGTTCTTC

clone_size: NA
d_call: NA
v_call: TRBV10-3
j_call: TRBJ1-2
cdr3_aa: CAISEGSGNYGYTF
cdr3_nt: TGTGCCATCAGTGAGGGGTCGGGGAACTATGGCTACACCTTC

clone_size: NA
d_call: NA
v_call: TRBV7-2
j_call: TRBJ2-2
cdr3_aa: CASSLSGPGELFF
cdr3_nt: TGTGCCAGCAGCTTGTCAGGCCCCGGGGAGCTGTTTTTT

clone_size: NA
d_call: TRBD2
v_call: TRBV29-1
j_call: TRBJ2-2
cdr3_aa: CSAEDREANTGELFF
cdr3_nt: TGCAGCGCCGAGGATCGGGAGGCTAACACCGGGGAGCTGTTTTTT

clone_size: NA
d_call: NA
v_call: TRBV6-5
j_call: TRBJ1-5
cdr3_aa: CASSYATGNQPQHF
cdr3_nt: TGTGCCAGCAGTTACGCCACCGGGAATCAGCCCCAGCATTTT

clone_size: NA
d_call: NA
v_call: TRBV27
j_call: TRBJ1-6
cdr3_aa: CASKGHLNSPLHF
cdr3_nt: TGTGCCAGCAAAGGACATCTTAATTCACCCCTCCACTTT

clone_size: NA
d_call: NA
v_call: TRBV7-2
j_call: TRBJ2-5
cdr3_aa: CASSFGGYKETQYF
cdr3_nt: TGTGCCAGCAGCTTCGGCGGGTATAAAGAGACCCAGTACTTC

clone_size: NA
d_call: TRBD2
v_call: TRBV10-3
j_call: TRBJ2-1
cdr3_aa: CATVTSGGAYNEQFF
cdr3_nt: TGTGCCACCGTGACTAGCGGGGGGGCCTACAATGAGCAGTTCTTC

clone_size: NA
d_call: TRBD1
v_call: TRBV30
j_call: TRBJ2-5
cdr3_aa: CAWSVGGRGYQETQYF
cdr3_nt: TGTGCCTGGAGTGTAGGCGGCAGGGGGTACCAAGAGACCCAGTACTTC

clone_size: once
d_call: NA
v_call: TRBV23-1
j_call: TRBJ1-5
cdr3_aa: CASSQKDQGIQPQHF
cdr3_nt: TGCGCCAGCAGTCAAAAGGATCAGGGGATTCAGCCCCAGCATTTT